The sequence of this T cell receptor (beta chain) was determined in a study of blood T cell repertoires in COVID-19. Study information: COVID-19 samples, acute and convalescent, were from the United States, Italy and Spain. From T cells, B-cell-depleted T cells, or PBMCs came the material, which was cDNA or gDNA.

Source study methods: Reference gene primer amplification gave nucleated cell count estimates. This table comes from immunoSEQ multiplex PCR, and its TCRdb copy is limited to in-frame clones, with some not included. V and J calls and clone size follow that table, whereas D and trimming were derived from the DNA. Of approximately 350,000 clones listed, about 86% are singletons. Patients of the Seattle cohort, enrolled during active infection, were followed longitudinally. CDR1 and CDR2 from the germline V gene are MNHEY and SVGEGT. The CDR3 runs 15 residues. V was trimmed by 6 bases and J by 1 base, leaving 15 bases between them.

This TCR came from a woman aged 60-75 years with COVID-19, enrolled during active disease. The genes are TRBV6-2 or TRBV6-3 and TRBJ1-1, with D uncertain. The sequenced sample consisted of peripheral blood. CDR3 sequence: CASSSLGAGNTEAFF. DNA for the CDR3: TGTGCCAGCAGCTCCTTGGGTGCGGGGAACACTGAAGCTTTCTTT.